This is a list of T cell receptor beta chains from one sample in a study of cytomegalovirus exposure and HLA in healthy donors. Measured with immunoSEQ multiplex PCR; TCRdb has only the in-frame clones, and not every one. This table holds roughly 190,000 clones, around 87% found once. Sequencing used PBMCs. These receptors were collected from a man under 40 in good health and CMV-seronegative. The CDR3 runs from the conserved cysteine through the conserved F or W. Each record gives: V gene, D gene, J gene, clone size, CDR3 DNA, CDR3 protein. A D gene is named only where the DNA matches it firmly. The size entry is marked missing in some rows and otherwise reads once, few, many or a size class.

v_gene: TRBV19
d_gene: TRBD1
j_gene: TRBJ1-1
abundance: -
CDR3nt: TGTGCCAGTAGTATAGATTTAGATAGGGGGCGCGGAGGGGCTGAAGCTTTCTTT
CDR3aa: CASSIDLDRGRGGAEAFF

v_gene: TRBV28
d_gene: TRBD2
j_gene: TRBJ2-1
abundance: -
CDR3nt: TGTGCCAGCAGTTTAAAGCGGGAGGCCTTCTTGGATGAGCAGTTCTTC
CDR3aa: CASSLKREAFLDEQFF

v_gene: TRBV7-9
d_gene: -
j_gene: TRBJ2-2
abundance: -
CDR3nt: TGTGCCAGCAGCCAATTTAGGACAGCCTCTGACACCGGGGAGCTGTTTTTT
CDR3aa: CASSQFRTASDTGELFF

v_gene: TRBV27
d_gene: -
j_gene: TRBJ1-1
abundance: -
CDR3nt: TGTGCCAGCAGCCCCCTACGGGAGGACACTGAAGCTTTCTTT
CDR3aa: CASSPLREDTEAFF

v_gene: TRBV7-2
d_gene: -
j_gene: TRBJ1-6
abundance: -
CDR3nt: TGTGCCAGCAGCCGTCGGGCGGGGAGGAATTCACCCCTCCACTTT
CDR3aa: CASSRRAGRNSPLHF

v_gene: TRBV29-1
d_gene: -
j_gene: TRBJ1-5
abundance: once
CDR3nt: TGCAGCGTTTCCAAGACAGATAGCAATCAGCCCCAGCATTTT
CDR3aa: CSVSKTDSNQPQHF

v_gene: TRBV11-1
d_gene: TRBD2
j_gene: TRBJ2-1
abundance: -
CDR3nt: TGTGCCAGCAGCACAATAGCGGGGGGCTCCTACAATGAGCAGTTCTTC
CDR3aa: CASSTIAGGSYNEQFF

v_gene: TRBV30
d_gene: TRBD2
j_gene: TRBJ2-2
abundance: -
CDR3nt: TGTGCCTGGAGTATGACTAGCTCCGGGGAGCTGTTTTTT
CDR3aa: CAWSMTSSGELFF

v_gene: TRBV5-6
d_gene: TRBD2
j_gene: TRBJ2-7
abundance: -
CDR3nt: TGTGCCAGCAGCTTGAGGTTCAGCGGGGGCTACGAGCAGTACTTC
CDR3aa: CASSLRFSGGYEQYF

v_gene: TRBV30
d_gene: -
j_gene: TRBJ1-2
abundance: -
CDR3nt: TGTGCCTGGAGTGGGGGAGCTTTCGGTGGCTACACCTTC
CDR3aa: CAWSGGAFGGYTF

v_gene: TRBV18
d_gene: TRBD1
j_gene: TRBJ1-6
abundance: -
CDR3nt: TGTGCCAGCTCACAGATTCGTCAACAGGGGGGGAGTTCACCCCTCCACTTT
CDR3aa: CASSQIRQQGGSSPLHF

v_gene: TRBV7-8
d_gene: TRBD1
j_gene: TRBJ2-3
abundance: -
CDR3nt: TGTGCCAGCATCGGACAGGCCTTCACAGATACGCAGTATTTT
CDR3aa: CASIGQAFTDTQYF

v_gene: TRBV27
d_gene: -
j_gene: TRBJ1-4
abundance: -
CDR3nt: TGTGCCAGCAGTTTATCGCGGGATAGGGAAAAACTGTTTTTT
CDR3aa: CASSLSRDREKLFF

v_gene: TRBV6-7
d_gene: TRBD1
j_gene: TRBJ1-6
abundance: -
CDR3nt: TGTGCCAGCAGTTACTGGGACAGGGGACCGAGTTTAAATTCACCCCTCCACTTT
CDR3aa: CASSYWDRGPSLNSPLHF

v_gene: TRBV5-6
d_gene: TRBD1
j_gene: TRBJ2-7
abundance: -
CDR3nt: TGTGCCAGCAGCAAATCTTACAGGGGGGCCCACGAGCAGTACTTC
CDR3aa: CASSKSYRGAHEQYF

v_gene: TRBV28
d_gene: -
j_gene: TRBJ1-5
abundance: -
CDR3nt: TGTGCCAGCAGGGGAGAAAATCAGCCCCAGCATTTT
CDR3aa: CASRGENQPQHF

v_gene: TRBV5-6
d_gene: -
j_gene: TRBJ2-7
abundance: once
CDR3nt: TGTGCCAGCAGCAGAAGGACAGCCTCCTACGAGCAGTACTTC
CDR3aa: CASSRRTASYEQYF

v_gene: TRBV14
d_gene: -
j_gene: TRBJ2-1
abundance: once
CDR3nt: TGTGCCAGCAGCCCTCGGACTTCTTGGGATGCCGATGAGCAGTTCTTC
CDR3aa: CASSPRTSWDADEQFF

v_gene: TRBV10-3
d_gene: TRBD2
j_gene: TRBJ2-1
abundance: -
CDR3nt: TGTGCCATCAGGGCGGGACTAGAGAATGAGCAGTTCTTC
CDR3aa: CAIRAGLENEQFF

v_gene: TRBV7-9
d_gene: TRBD2
j_gene: TRBJ2-7
abundance: -
CDR3nt: TGTGCCAGCAGCCGAGTGTGGGCGGGAGAGAGCGAGCAGTACTTC
CDR3aa: CASSRVWAGESEQYF

v_gene: TRBV6-1
d_gene: TRBD1
j_gene: TRBJ1-4
abundance: -
CDR3nt: TGTGCCAGCAGTGTTGGACAGGGGGCGTCCTCAGCCGAAAAACTGTTTTTT
CDR3aa: CASSVGQGASSAEKLFF

v_gene: TRBV18
d_gene: -
j_gene: TRBJ2-1
abundance: once
CDR3nt: TGTGCCAGCTCACCCGCCCTAGGTGAGCAGTTCTTC
CDR3aa: CASSPALGEQFF

v_gene: TRBV5-1
d_gene: TRBD1
j_gene: TRBJ2-2
abundance: -
CDR3nt: TGCGCCAGCAGTTACCGGGACAGCAACACCGGGGAGCTGTTTTTT
CDR3aa: CASSYRDSNTGELFF

v_gene: TRBV5-4
d_gene: -
j_gene: TRBJ2-5
abundance: -
CDR3nt: TGTGCCAGCAGCCCCGGGTGGTTGCAAGAGACCCAGTACTTC
CDR3aa: CASSPGWLQETQYF

v_gene: TRBV28
d_gene: TRBD1
j_gene: TRBJ2-7
abundance: once
CDR3nt: TGTGCCAGCAGCCGGCCGGGACAGGGCTCCTACGAGCAGTACTTC
CDR3aa: CASSRPGQGSYEQYF

v_gene: TRBV9
d_gene: -
j_gene: TRBJ2-7
abundance: few
CDR3nt: TGTGCCAGCAGCGTAGCGTCGCAGGGAACCTACGAGCAGTACTTC
CDR3aa: CASSVASQGTYEQYF

v_gene: TRBV14
d_gene: TRBD1
j_gene: TRBJ2-3
abundance: once
CDR3nt: TGTGCCAGCAGCCAAGATTATGCAGGGGGCTATGATTTT
CDR3aa: CASSQDYAGGYDF

v_gene: TRBV21-1
d_gene: -
j_gene: TRBJ1-3
abundance: -
CDR3nt: TGTGCCAGCAGCAAAGAACCCAGGGTTATTACCATATATTTT
CDR3aa: CASSKEPRVITIYF

v_gene: TRBV2
d_gene: TRBD2
j_gene: TRBJ2-7
abundance: -
CDR3nt: TGTGCCAGCAGTGGGACTAGCGGAGCCTACTACGAGCAGTACTTC
CDR3aa: CASSGTSGAYYEQYF

v_gene: TRBV5-1
d_gene: -
j_gene: TRBJ1-1
abundance: -
CDR3nt: TGCGCCAGCAGCTTGGATCGCGGGAACACTGAAGCTTTCTTT
CDR3aa: CASSLDRGNTEAFF

v_gene: TRBV4-2
d_gene: -
j_gene: TRBJ1-1
abundance: -
CDR3nt: TGTGCCAGCAGCCAAGATCTCAGGAACACTGAAGCTTTCTTT
CDR3aa: CASSQDLRNTEAFF

v_gene: TRBV7-9
d_gene: -
j_gene: TRBJ1-1
abundance: -
CDR3nt: TGTTCCAGCTTCCCGGGAGACTATGAAGCTTTCTTT
CDR3aa: CSSFPGDYEAFF

v_gene: TRBV18
d_gene: TRBD1
j_gene: TRBJ2-7
abundance: -
CDR3nt: TGTGCCAGCTCACCACCGGGGACAGGGGCCTCCTACGAGCAGTACTTC
CDR3aa: CASSPPGTGASYEQYF

v_gene: TRBV19
d_gene: -
j_gene: TRBJ2-1
abundance: -
CDR3nt: TGTGCGGCGGGCCTCGGCCCCTACAATGAGCAGTTCTTC
CDR3aa: CAAGLGPYNEQFF

v_gene: TRBV7-2
d_gene: TRBD1
j_gene: TRBJ1-2
abundance: -
CDR3nt: TGTGCCAGCAGCTTAGATAAGGGGGCGAGGGGCTACACCTTC
CDR3aa: CASSLDKGARGYTF

v_gene: TRBV19
d_gene: -
j_gene: TRBJ1-5
abundance: few
CDR3nt: TGTGCCAGTAGTAGGAAACCAGGGGTCGGAAATCAGCCCCAGCATTTT
CDR3aa: CASSRKPGVGNQPQHF

v_gene: TRBV4-3
d_gene: -
j_gene: TRBJ1-1
abundance: -
CDR3nt: TGCGCCAGCAGCCAAGATCGGCGGGGGCAAGGAGCTTTCTTT
CDR3aa: CASSQDRRGQGAFF

v_gene: TRBV5-5
d_gene: TRBD1
j_gene: TRBJ1-1
abundance: -
CDR3nt: TGTGCCAGCAGCTGGGGACAGGGGAATACTGAAGCTTTCTTT
CDR3aa: CASSWGQGNTEAFF

v_gene: TRBV6-1
d_gene: TRBD1
j_gene: TRBJ1-1
abundance: -
CDR3nt: TGTGCCAGCAGCCAGGGACAGATGAACACTGAAGCTTTCTTT
CDR3aa: CASSQGQMNTEAFF

v_gene: TRBV11-2
d_gene: TRBD2
j_gene: TRBJ2-7
abundance: once
CDR3nt: TGTGCCTCGAGCGGGAGCTCCTACGAGCAGTACTTC
CDR3aa: CASSGSSYEQYF

v_gene: TRBV10-3
d_gene: -
j_gene: TRBJ2-1
abundance: few
CDR3nt: TGTGCCATCAGCGGGATCTCCTACAATGAGCAGTTCTTC
CDR3aa: CAISGISYNEQFF